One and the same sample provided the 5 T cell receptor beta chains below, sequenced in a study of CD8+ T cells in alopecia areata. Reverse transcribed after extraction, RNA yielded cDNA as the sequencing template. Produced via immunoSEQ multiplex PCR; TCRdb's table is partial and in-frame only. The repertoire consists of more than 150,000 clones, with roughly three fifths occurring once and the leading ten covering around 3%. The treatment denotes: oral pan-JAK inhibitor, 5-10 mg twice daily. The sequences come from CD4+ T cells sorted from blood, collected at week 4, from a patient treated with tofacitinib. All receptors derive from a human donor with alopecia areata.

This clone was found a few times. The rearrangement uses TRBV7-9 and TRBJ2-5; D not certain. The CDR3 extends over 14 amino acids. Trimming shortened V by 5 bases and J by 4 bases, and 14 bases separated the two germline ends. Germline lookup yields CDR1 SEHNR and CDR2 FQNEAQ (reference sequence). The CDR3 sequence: CASSPRVPGETQYF. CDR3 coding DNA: TGTGCCAGCAGCCCAAGGGTGCCGGGAGAGACCCAGTACTTC.

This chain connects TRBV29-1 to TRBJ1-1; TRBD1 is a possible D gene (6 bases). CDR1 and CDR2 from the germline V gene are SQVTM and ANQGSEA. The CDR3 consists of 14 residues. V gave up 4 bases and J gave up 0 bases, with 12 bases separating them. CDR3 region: CSVVQGPMNTEAFF. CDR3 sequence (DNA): TGCAGCGTTGTACAGGGTCCTATGAACACTGAAGCTTTCTTT.

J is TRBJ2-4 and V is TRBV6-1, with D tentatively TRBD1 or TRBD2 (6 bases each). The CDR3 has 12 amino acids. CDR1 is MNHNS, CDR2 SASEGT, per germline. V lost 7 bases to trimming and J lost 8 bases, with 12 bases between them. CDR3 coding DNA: TGTGCCAGCACCCCTAGGGGGGACATTCAGTACTTC. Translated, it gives CASTPRGDIQYF.

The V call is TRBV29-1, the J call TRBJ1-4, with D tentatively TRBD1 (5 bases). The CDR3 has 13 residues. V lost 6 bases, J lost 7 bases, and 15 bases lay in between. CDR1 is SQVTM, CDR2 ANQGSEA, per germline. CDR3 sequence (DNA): TGCAGCGTCAGTGGACGGGGGGGTGAAAAACTGTTTTTT. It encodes CSVSGRGGEKLFF.

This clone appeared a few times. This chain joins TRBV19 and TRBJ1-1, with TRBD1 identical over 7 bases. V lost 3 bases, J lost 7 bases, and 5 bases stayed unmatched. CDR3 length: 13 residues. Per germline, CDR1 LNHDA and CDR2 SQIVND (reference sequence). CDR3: CASSIEYRGEAFF. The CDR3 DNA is TGTGCCAGTAGTATTGAATACAGGGGTGAAGCTTTCTTT.